What follows describes a single TCR beta chain. Its antigen is unknown. The sample is drawn from a study of beta chain features in type 1 diabetes. Every bit of the isolated RNA underwent reverse transcription, so sequencing read expressed TCRB transcripts. Some 3.8 million reads, on average, came from each naive, central memory and regulatory T cell sample. Sequencing was performed with immunoSEQ multiplex PCR; in TCRdb, only in-frame clones are kept and a portion is missing. Among 250,000 or so clones listed, about 20% were seen once. The germline gives CDR1 MNHEY, CDR2 SVGAGI. This CDR3 comprises 15 residues. V lost 0 bases to trimming and J lost 4 bases; unmatched junction nucleotides: 5. Study findings and constraints: In every one of the four CD4+ subsets, TCRB CDR3s were moderately but significantly shorter in Type 1 diabetes patients.

The receptor comes from a woman in her thirties or forties with type 1 diabetes. Source material: naive CD4+ T cells from blood. V usage is TRBV6-5 and J usage is TRBJ2-7; 8 nucleotides line up with TRBD2. Here the CDR3 DNA reads TGTGCCAGCAGTTACTCAGCGGGGGAGACTTACGAGCAGTACTTC. It codes for CASSYSAGETYEQYF.